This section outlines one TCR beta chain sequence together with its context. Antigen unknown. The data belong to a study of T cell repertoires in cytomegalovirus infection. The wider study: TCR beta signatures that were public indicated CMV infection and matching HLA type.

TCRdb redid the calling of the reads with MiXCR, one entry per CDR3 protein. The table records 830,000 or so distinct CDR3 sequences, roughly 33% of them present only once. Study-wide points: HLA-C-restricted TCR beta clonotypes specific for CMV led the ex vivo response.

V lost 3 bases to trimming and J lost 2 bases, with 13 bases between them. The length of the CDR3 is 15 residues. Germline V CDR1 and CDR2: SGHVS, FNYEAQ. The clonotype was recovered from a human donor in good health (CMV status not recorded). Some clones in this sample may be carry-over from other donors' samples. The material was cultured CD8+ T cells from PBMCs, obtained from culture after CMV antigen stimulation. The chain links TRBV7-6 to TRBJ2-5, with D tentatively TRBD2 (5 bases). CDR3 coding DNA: TGTGCCAGCAGCTTTGGCCAGGACTTACAAGAGACCCAGTACTTC. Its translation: CASSFGQDLQETQYF.